This T cell receptor beta chain was profiled in a study of T cells in Graves' hyperthyroidism and ophthalmopathy. About this clonotype: Its antigen is as yet unknown.

Findings of the study overall: Among thyroid clonotypes expanded above 0.001, most also appeared in blood. Median prediction lead before ophthalmopathy onset was 5 to 7 months with the model.

The CDR3 loop spans 13 amino acids. Germline CDR1 SGDLS, CDR2 YYNGEE. V lost 4 bases and J lost 3; bases outside the gene matches: 3. Exclusions: uncontrolled infection, other autoimmune disease, pregnancy, lactation. The diagnostic basis comprised clinical symptoms, serum thyroxine and TRAb, thyroid ultrasound and orbital computed tomography. RNA transcripts served as the template for amplifying TCR beta CDR3 regions. HTBI primers were used for first-round RT-PCR of the TCR CDR3. TCRdb reprocessed the multiplex PCR reads via MiXCR and lists one record per CDR3 protein. This table holds around 600,000 distinct CDR3 sequences, about 16% found once.

The chain has TRBV9 and TRBJ1-2; 7 bases agree with TRBD1. The specimen was blood. This sequence was found in a woman aged 40 to 50 with Graves' ophthalmopathy. The CDR3 DNA sequence: TGTGCCAGCAGCTTCGGACAGGACTATGGCTACACCTTC. This codes for CASSFGQDYGYTF.